The sequence of this T cell receptor beta chain was determined in a study of blood T cell repertoires in COVID-19. Generated by immunoSEQ multiplex PCR, the TCRdb table keeps only in-frame clones and is missing some. The sample has under 95,000 clones, over 65% seen once. This CDR3 has 11 amino acids. Germline values: CDR1 MNHEY, CDR2 SVGEGT. With 5 bases removed from V and 12 bases from J, the gap between germline ends came to 13 bases. The chain uses TRBV6-2 or TRBV6-3 and TRBJ1-1; D remains unclear. The sample comprised peripheral blood. The clonotype originates from a man aged 50-59 years with active or convalescent COVID-19. In DNA form, the CDR3 reads TGTGCCAGCAGTAACCCCGGAGGAACTTTCTTT. Translated, it gives CASSNPGGTFF.